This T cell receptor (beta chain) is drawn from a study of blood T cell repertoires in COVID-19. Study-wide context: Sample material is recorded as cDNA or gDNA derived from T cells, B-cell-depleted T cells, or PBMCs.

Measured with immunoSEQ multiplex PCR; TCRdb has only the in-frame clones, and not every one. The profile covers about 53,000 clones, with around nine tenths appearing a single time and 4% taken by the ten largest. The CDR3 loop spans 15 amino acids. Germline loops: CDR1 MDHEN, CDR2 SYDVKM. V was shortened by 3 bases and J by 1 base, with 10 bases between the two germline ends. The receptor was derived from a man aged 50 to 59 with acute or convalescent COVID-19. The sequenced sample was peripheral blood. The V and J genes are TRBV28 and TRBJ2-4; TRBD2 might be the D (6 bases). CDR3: CASSFGGMAKNIQYF. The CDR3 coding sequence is TGTGCCAGCAGTTTCGGAGGGATGGCCAAAAACATTCAGTACTTC. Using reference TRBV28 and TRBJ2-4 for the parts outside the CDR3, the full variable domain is DVKVTQSSRYLVKRTGEKVFLECVQDMDHENMFWYRQDPGLGLRLIYFSYDVKMKEKGDIPEGYSVSREKKERFSLILESASTNQTSMYLCASSFGGMAKNIQYFGAGTRLSVL.